The rows below give T cell receptor beta chains drawn from one sample of a study of molecular identifiers for immune sequencing clone quantification. From the PCR reads, TCRdb called clonotypes with MiXCR, one entry per CDR3 protein. The sample lists hundreds of thousands of distinct CDR3 sequences; roughly 27% were seen once. The sequenced material came from naive CD8+ T cells from blood, with Jurkat cell RNA spiked in. Every receptor here comes from a human donor in good health. Some libraries in this study had Jurkat cell RNA spiked in. The CDR3 runs from the conserved cysteine through the conserved F or W. D genes are given only for firm matches. Clone size is not always given. Where it is, it says once, few, many or a class for expanded clones.

>15|TRBJ2-7|.|.|TRBV27
TGTGCCAGCAGTCTACAACGTAAGCAGGGGTACGAGCAGTACTTC
CASSLQRKQGYEQYF
>17|TRBJ1-1|TRBD1|many|TRBV4-1
TGCGCCAGCAGCCAACAGGGGGCGGCTGGACTGAACACTGAAGCTTTCTTT
CASSQQGAAGLNTEAFF
>14|TRBJ1-3|.|many|TRBV4-3
TGCGCCAGCAGTTGGTCCAGGGCTGGAAACACCATATATTTT
CASSWSRAGNTIYF
>18|TRBJ2-1|.|.|TRBV15
TGTGCCACCAGCAGCTCCCCGGCGGACTCGTTCCCCTACAATGAGCAGTTCTTC
CATSSSPADSFPYNEQFF
>13|TRBJ2-1|.|.|TRBV6-2/TRBV6-3
TGTGCCAGCAGTTACTCGAAACTTAATGAGCAGTTCTTC
CASSYSKLNEQFF
>12|TRBJ2-7|TRBD1|many|TRBV30
TGTGCCACGGACAGGGCTAATGACGAGCAGTACTTC
CATDRANDEQYF
>12|TRBJ2-7|.|many|TRBV5-1
TGCGCCAGCAGCTTGGACGGTTTCGAGCAGTACTTC
CASSLDGFEQYF
>14|TRBJ1-1|.|.|TRBV4-3
TGCGCCAGCAGCCAAGATTCGTCGAACACTGAAGCTTTCTTT
CASSQDSSNTEAFF
>17|TRBJ2-3|TRBD2|few|TRBV20-1
TGCAGTGCTAGAGATGGGTCCGGCGGGGGGGGCACAGATACGCAGTATTTT
CSARDGSGGGGTDTQYF
>15|TRBJ2-7|.|many|TRBV7-8
TGTGCCAGCAGCTTATTCGGTGGGGCAGCCTACGAGCAGTACTTC
CASSLFGGAAYEQYF
>11|TRBJ1-1|.|.|TRBV5-1
TGCGCCAGCATCCTAGGAACTGAAGCTTTATTT
CASILGTEALF
>17|TRBJ2-3|TRBD2|many|TRBV6-2/TRBV6-3
TGTGCCAGCAGTTACTCGATTAGCGGGAGTCAGGAAGATACGCAGTATTTT
CASSYSISGSQEDTQYF
>16|TRBJ1-2|.|few|TRBV20-1
TGCAGTGCTAGAGATCTAAAGGGGTCTAACAACTATGGCTACACCTTC
CSARDLKGSNNYGYTF
>12|TRBJ2-5|.|.|TRBV30
TGTGCCTGGAGTGACCCCCCGGGGACCCAGTACTTC
CAWSDPPGTQYF
>19|TRBJ2-3|TRBD2|many|TRBV5-3
TGTGCCAGCAGCTTGGCGGAGCAGGGCGGGGGGTATAGCACAGATACGCAGTATTTT
CASSLAEQGGGYSTDTQYF
>19|TRBJ2-3|TRBD2|many|TRBV7-2
TGTGCCAGCAGCTTAGGGGGACTAGCGGGGGCCAGTAGCACAGATACGCAGTATTTT
CASSLGGLAGASSTDTQYF
>13|TRBJ2-7|TRBD2|many|TRBV29-1
TGCAGCGCGGGACTAGGACTTGCCTACGAGCAGTACTTC
CSAGLGLAYEQYF
>15|TRBJ2-7|.|few|TRBV6-1
TGTGCCAGCAGTGCCCCGCCCAGCCGCCCCGACGAGCAGTACTTC
CASSAPPSRPDEQYF
>13|TRBJ2-5|TRBD2|few|TRBV11-2
TGTGCCAGCAGTGACTGGGGGGGAGAGACCCAGTACTTC
CASSDWGGETQYF
>14|TRBJ1-1|.|many|TRBV9
TGTGCCAGCAGCGTAGCTGGGCTTAACACTGAAGCTTTCTTT
CASSVAGLNTEAFF
>14|TRBJ2-1|.|.|TRBV19
TGTGCCAGTAGCATCACAGACCACTACAATGAGCAGTTCTTC
CASSITDHYNEQFF
>15|TRBJ2-3|.|many|TRBV4-3
TGCGCCAGCAGCCAAGGGGGGTTTGGAACAGATACGCAGTATTTT
CASSQGGFGTDTQYF
>13|TRBJ2-7|.|few|TRBV27
TGTGCCAGCAGTTTATCCCCCGGCAACGAGCAGTACTTC
CASSLSPGNEQYF
>15|TRBJ1-1|.|many|TRBV4-3
TGCGCCAGCAGCCAAGGAAGACTAACTAACACTGAAGCTTTCTTT
CASSQGRLTNTEAFF
>20|TRBJ2-5|.|many|TRBV28
TGTGCCAGCAGTTTAGGGGTCAGTTTATTCGGGGGCTCGAACCAAGAGACCCAGTACTTC
CASSLGVSLFGGSNQETQYF
>15|TRBJ2-3|TRBD1|many|TRBV12-3/TRBV12-4
TGTGCCAGCAACCGGTACGACAGGGGTAATGATACGCAGTATTTT
CASNRYDRGNDTQYF
>14|TRBJ2-7|TRBD2|.|TRBV5-6
TGTGCCAGCACACCGGGACTAGCGGACTACGAGCAGTACTTC
CASTPGLADYEQYF
>16|TRBJ2-7|TRBD2|.|TRBV4-3
TGCGCCAGCAGCCAAGATGTAGCGGGAGGGCCCTACGAGCAGTACTTC
CASSQDVAGGPYEQYF
>17|TRBJ1-1|TRBD1|many|TRBV6-5
TGTGCCAGCAGTTACCAACCCTCGCAGGGGGTAGGGAATGAAGCTTTCTTT
CASSYQPSQGVGNEAFF
>13|TRBJ2-7|.|.|TRBV9
TGTGCCAGCGGCACCTCGACGGACCACGAGCAGTACTTC
CASGTSTDHEQYF
>13|TRBJ2-3|.|many|TRBV6-5
TGTGCCAGCATACCCGAGGGCACAGATACGCAGTATTTT
CASIPEGTDTQYF